A selection of T cell receptor beta chains follows, all from one sample in a study of a mutant IDH1 vaccine in newly diagnosed glioma. The table came from immunoSEQ multiplex PCR; TCRdb's copy has only in-frame clones and leaves some out. The repertoire holds around 17,000 clones, with 95% to 96% as singletons. Sequenced here: peripheral blood mononuclear cells (PBMCs), sampled from a glioma patient treated with radiotherapy, temozolomide or both. Receptors originate from a woman between 18 and 29 years old with glioma. Some clones in this sample may be carry-over from other donors' samples. Each CDR3 is given with its conserved first and last residue. Fields, in order: V gene, clone size, D gene, J gene, CDR3 protein, CDR3 DNA. The D gene is left open where the match is weak. Clone size is given for some rows only: seen once, a few or many times, or a class if the clone is expanded.

v_call: TRBV11-1
clone_size: NA
d_call: NA
j_call: TRBJ2-7
cdr3_aa: CASSAGTGGEQYF
cdr3_nt: TGTGCCAGCAGCGCCGGGACTGGGGGCGAGCAGTACTTC

v_call: TRBV11-2
clone_size: NA
d_call: TRBD2
j_call: TRBJ2-7
cdr3_aa: CASSPSGFTYEQYF
cdr3_nt: TGTGCCAGCAGTCCTAGCGGGTTTACCTACGAGCAGTACTTC

v_call: TRBV7-2
clone_size: NA
d_call: NA
j_call: TRBJ1-4
cdr3_aa: CASSPRQGRNEKLFF
cdr3_nt: TGTGCCAGCAGTCCCCGGCAGGGCCGTAATGAAAAACTGTTTTTT

v_call: TRBV27
clone_size: once
d_call: NA
j_call: TRBJ1-5
cdr3_aa: CASSSMRGQPQHF
cdr3_nt: TGTGCCAGCAGTTCAATGCGGGGACAGCCCCAGCATTTT

v_call: TRBV5-5
clone_size: NA
d_call: NA
j_call: TRBJ2-3
cdr3_aa: CASSWDGPTDTQYF
cdr3_nt: TGTGCCAGCAGCTGGGACGGACCCACAGATACGCAGTATTTT

v_call: TRBV2
clone_size: NA
d_call: NA
j_call: TRBJ1-2
cdr3_aa: CASSEPENYGYTF
cdr3_nt: TGTGCCAGCAGTGAACCCGAGAACTATGGCTACACCTTC

v_call: TRBV18
clone_size: NA
d_call: NA
j_call: TRBJ2-3
cdr3_aa: CASSPSVTVRTDTQYF
cdr3_nt: TGTGCCAGCTCACCGTCTGTGACAGTTCGCACAGATACGCAGTATTTT

v_call: TRBV20-1
clone_size: NA
d_call: NA
j_call: TRBJ2-5
cdr3_aa: CSVGETQYF
cdr3_nt: TGCAGTGTTGGGGAGACCCAGTACTTC

v_call: TRBV6-5
clone_size: NA
d_call: NA
j_call: TRBJ1-2
cdr3_aa: CASSLTANYGYTF
cdr3_nt: TGTGCCAGCAGCTTGACAGCTAACTATGGCTACACCTTC

v_call: TRBV5-4
clone_size: few
d_call: TRBD1
j_call: TRBJ2-5
cdr3_aa: CASSLVTGVQETQYF
cdr3_nt: TGTGCCAGCAGCTTGGTCACAGGGGTCCAAGAGACCCAGTACTTC

v_call: TRBV4-1
clone_size: NA
d_call: TRBD2
j_call: TRBJ2-5
cdr3_aa: CASSQVGGGAYETQYF
cdr3_nt: TGCGCCAGCAGCCAAGTTGGCGGGGGGGCCTATGAGACCCAGTACTTC

v_call: TRBV2
clone_size: NA
d_call: TRBD2
j_call: TRBJ2-5
cdr3_aa: CASSEGTSGRYGETQYF
cdr3_nt: TGTGCCAGCAGTGAAGGAACTAGCGGGAGGTACGGCGAGACCCAGTACTTC

v_call: TRBV11-1
clone_size: NA
d_call: NA
j_call: TRBJ2-3
cdr3_aa: CASSPGSGGVGTDTQYF
cdr3_nt: TGTGCCAGCAGCCCTGGTAGCGGAGGGGTGGGCACAGATACGCAGTATTTT

v_call: TRBV5-1
clone_size: NA
d_call: NA
j_call: TRBJ2-5
cdr3_aa: CASSLSSGEGTQYF
cdr3_nt: TGCGCCAGCAGCTTGTCTTCCGGGGAAGGGACCCAGTACTTC

v_call: TRBV6-6
clone_size: once
d_call: NA
j_call: TRBJ2-5
cdr3_aa: CASSRPRQGGETQYF
cdr3_nt: TGTGCCAGCAGCCGACCTCGACAGGGAGGAGAGACCCAGTACTTC

v_call: TRBV15
clone_size: NA
d_call: TRBD1
j_call: TRBJ2-4
cdr3_aa: CATSRTGERQNIQYF
cdr3_nt: TGTGCCACCAGCAGAACAGGGGAGCGGCAAAACATTCAGTACTTC

v_call: TRBV5-6
clone_size: once
d_call: TRBD1
j_call: TRBJ1-5
cdr3_aa: CASSLVGGSEPQHF
cdr3_nt: TGTGCCAGCAGCTTGGTAGGGGGCAGCGAGCCCCAGCATTTT

v_call: TRBV7-9
clone_size: NA
d_call: TRBD2
j_call: TRBJ2-1
cdr3_aa: CASSFTAGGPRDEQFF
cdr3_nt: TGTGCCAGCAGCTTTACGGCGGGGGGCCCGAGGGATGAGCAGTTCTTC

v_call: TRBV9
clone_size: NA
d_call: NA
j_call: TRBJ2-3
cdr3_aa: CASSVGQYTDTQYF
cdr3_nt: TGTGCCAGCAGCGTTGGACAGTACACAGATACGCAGTATTTT

v_call: TRBV28
clone_size: once
d_call: NA
j_call: TRBJ2-7
cdr3_aa: CASNPTIGRYEQYF
cdr3_nt: TGTGCCAGCAACCCCACGATAGGGAGGTACGAGCAGTACTTC

v_call: TRBV30
clone_size: NA
d_call: TRBD1
j_call: TRBJ2-3
cdr3_aa: CAWRKRQGSTDTQYF
cdr3_nt: TGTGCCTGGAGAAAAAGACAGGGGAGTACAGATACGCAGTATTTT

v_call: TRBV4-2
clone_size: NA
d_call: NA
j_call: TRBJ1-4
cdr3_aa: CASRQSATNEKLFF
cdr3_nt: TGTGCCAGCAGACAGAGTGCAACTAATGAAAAACTGTTTTTT

v_call: TRBV2
clone_size: NA
d_call: TRBD1
j_call: TRBJ2-3
cdr3_aa: CASSPEGQRTDTQYF
cdr3_nt: TGTGCCAGCAGTCCCGAGGGACAGCGTACAGATACGCAGTATTTT

v_call: TRBV27
clone_size: NA
d_call: NA
j_call: TRBJ2-7
cdr3_aa: CASSLLGDEQYF
cdr3_nt: TGTGCCAGCAGTTTACTCGGTGACGAGCAGTACTTC

v_call: TRBV6-5
clone_size: NA
d_call: NA
j_call: TRBJ2-2
cdr3_aa: CASSLFTGELFF
cdr3_nt: TGTGCCAGCAGCCTCTTTACCGGGGAGCTGTTTTTT

v_call: TRBV5-1
clone_size: NA
d_call: NA
j_call: TRBJ1-2
cdr3_aa: CASSFLQGYGYTF
cdr3_nt: TGCGCCAGCAGCTTTCTACAGGGCTATGGCTACACCTTC

v_call: TRBV27
clone_size: NA
d_call: TRBD1
j_call: TRBJ1-1
cdr3_aa: CASSLGQGVLLRENTEAFF
cdr3_nt: TGTGCCAGCAGTCTCGGACAGGGGGTCCTACTGCGCGAGAACACTGAAGCTTTCTTT

v_call: TRBV27
clone_size: NA
d_call: NA
j_call: TRBJ2-7
cdr3_aa: CASTSRTYEQYF
cdr3_nt: TGTGCCAGCACCTCCCGCACCTACGAGCAGTACTTC

v_call: TRBV5-6
clone_size: NA
d_call: NA
j_call: TRBJ2-5
cdr3_aa: CASSPRTHSQETQYF
cdr3_nt: TGTGCCAGCAGCCCTCGGACACACTCCCAAGAGACCCAGTACTTC

v_call: TRBV6-5
clone_size: NA
d_call: NA
j_call: TRBJ1-4
cdr3_aa: CASSYAYNEKLFF
cdr3_nt: TGTGCCAGCAGTTACGCTTATAATGAAAAACTGTTTTTT

v_call: TRBV2
clone_size: NA
d_call: NA
j_call: TRBJ1-2
cdr3_aa: CASSAGHSGNYGYTF
cdr3_nt: TGTGCCAGCAGTGCAGGGCATTCGGGCAACTATGGCTACACCTTC

v_call: TRBV6-5
clone_size: NA
d_call: NA
j_call: TRBJ2-7
cdr3_aa: CASSRDSPPLEQYF
cdr3_nt: TGTGCCAGCAGTCGGGACTCCCCCCCACTCGAGCAGTACTTC

v_call: TRBV27
clone_size: NA
d_call: NA
j_call: TRBJ2-7
cdr3_aa: CASSSVRGRGYEQYF
cdr3_nt: TGTGCCAGCAGTTCCGTCCGGGGGCGAGGCTACGAGCAGTACTTC

v_call: TRBV19
clone_size: NA
d_call: NA
j_call: TRBJ1-1
cdr3_aa: CASSIGTGDTEAFF
cdr3_nt: TGTGCCAGTAGTATAGGTACAGGTGACACTGAAGCTTTCTTT

v_call: TRBV4-1
clone_size: NA
d_call: NA
j_call: TRBJ2-7
cdr3_aa: CASSQVGDGSQKQYF
cdr3_nt: TGCGCCAGCAGCCAAGTTGGGGACGGATCCCAAAAGCAGTACTTC

v_call: TRBV29-1
clone_size: NA
d_call: TRBD1
j_call: TRBJ1-2
cdr3_aa: CSVVNSWDRAYGYTF
cdr3_nt: TGCAGCGTTGTTAATTCATGGGACAGAGCCTATGGCTACACCTTC